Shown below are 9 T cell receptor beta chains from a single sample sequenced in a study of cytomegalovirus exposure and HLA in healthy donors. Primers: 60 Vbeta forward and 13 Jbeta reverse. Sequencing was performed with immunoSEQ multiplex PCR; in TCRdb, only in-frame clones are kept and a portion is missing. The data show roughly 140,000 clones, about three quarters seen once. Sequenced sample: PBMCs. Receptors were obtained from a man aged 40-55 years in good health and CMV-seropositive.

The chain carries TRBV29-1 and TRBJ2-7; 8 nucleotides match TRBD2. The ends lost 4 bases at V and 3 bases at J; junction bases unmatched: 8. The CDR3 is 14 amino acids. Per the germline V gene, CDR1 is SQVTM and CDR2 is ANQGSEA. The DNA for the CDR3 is TGCAGCGTTGTTTCAGCGGGGGATATCTACGAGCAGTACTTC. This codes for CSVVSAGDIYEQYF.

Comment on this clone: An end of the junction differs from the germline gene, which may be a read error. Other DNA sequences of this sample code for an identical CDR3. CDR3 in DNA: TGTGCCAGCAGCCAAGTTAGGGGCGGCGAGCAGTATTTC. Amino acid sequence: CASSQVRGGEQYF. The chain carries TRBV14 and TRBJ2-7, with a tentative D call TRBD1 (5 bases). Germline loops: CDR1 SGHDN, CDR2 FVKESK. The CDR3 runs to 13 residues.

For the CDR3, the DNA is TGTGCCAGTAGTAGTGGACAGGGGAGAACTAACTATGGCTACACCTTC. This translates into CASSSGQGRTNYGYTF. This chain uses TRBV19 with TRBJ1-2; 9 bases are a match to TRBD1. The CDR3 is 16 residues long. The V segment lost 4 bases and the J segment 0 bases; nucleotides outside the gene matches: 6. The germline V gene encodes CDR1 LNHDA and CDR2 SQIVND (reference sequence).

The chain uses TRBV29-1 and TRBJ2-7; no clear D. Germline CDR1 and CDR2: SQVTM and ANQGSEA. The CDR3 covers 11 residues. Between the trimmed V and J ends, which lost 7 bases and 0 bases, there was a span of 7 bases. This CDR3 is CSGANSYEQYF. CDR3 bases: TGCAGCGGCGCCAACTCCTACGAGCAGTACTTC.

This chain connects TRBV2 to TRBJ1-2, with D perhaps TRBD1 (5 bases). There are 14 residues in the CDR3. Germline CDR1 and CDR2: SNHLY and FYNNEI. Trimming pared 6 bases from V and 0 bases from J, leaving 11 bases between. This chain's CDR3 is CASRMTETNYGYTF. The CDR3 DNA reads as TGTGCCAGCAGGATGACAGAGACTAACTATGGCTACACCTTC.

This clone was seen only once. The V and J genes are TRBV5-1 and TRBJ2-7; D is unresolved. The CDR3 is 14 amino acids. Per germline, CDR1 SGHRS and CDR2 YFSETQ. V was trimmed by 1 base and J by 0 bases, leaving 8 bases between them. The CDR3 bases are TGCGCCAGCAGCTTGAACGGCGGCTCCTACGAGCAGTACTTC. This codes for CASSLNGGSYEQYF.

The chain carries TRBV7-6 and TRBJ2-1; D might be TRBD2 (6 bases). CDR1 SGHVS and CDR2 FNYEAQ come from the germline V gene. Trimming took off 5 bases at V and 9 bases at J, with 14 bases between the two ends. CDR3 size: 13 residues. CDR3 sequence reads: CASSMGLDSEQFF. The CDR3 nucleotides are TGTGCCAGCAGCATGGGACTCGACAGTGAGCAGTTCTTC.

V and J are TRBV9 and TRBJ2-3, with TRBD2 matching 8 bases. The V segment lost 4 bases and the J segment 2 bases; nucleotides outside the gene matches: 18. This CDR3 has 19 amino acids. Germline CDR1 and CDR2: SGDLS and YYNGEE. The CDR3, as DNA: TGTGCCAGCAGCCCTCGTGTTGCGGGAGGAGGTCCTTTCACAGATACGCAGTATTTT. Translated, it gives CASSPRVAGGGPFTDTQYF.

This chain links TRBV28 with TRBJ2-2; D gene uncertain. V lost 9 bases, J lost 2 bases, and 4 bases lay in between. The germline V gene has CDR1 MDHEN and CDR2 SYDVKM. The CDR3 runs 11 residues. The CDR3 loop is CASYNTGELFF. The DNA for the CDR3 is TGTGCCAGTTATAACACCGGGGAGCTGTTTTTT.